These 18 T cell receptor beta chains share one sample of origin, sequenced in a study of OX40 agonist ivuxolimab in advanced cancers. Libraries were prepared by immunoSEQ multiplex PCR; TCRdb keeps only in-frame clonotypes and omits some of them. This sample has about 82,000 clones, with around 90% found just once. Sequenced material: CD4+ or CD8+ T cells sorted from blood, taken in a trial of the OX40 agonist ivuxolimab. Source of these receptors: an adult with an advanced solid tumor such as melanoma, head and neck, liver or kidney cancer.

The chain couples TRBV18 to TRBJ2-5; TRBD1 agrees at 8 bases. V lost 3 bases, J lost 5 bases, and 5 bases stayed unmatched. The CDR3 covers 14 residues. Germline V gene data show CDR1 as KGHSH and CDR2 as LQKENI. The CDR3 sequence is CASSPQTGVETQYF. CDR3 DNA: TGTGCCAGCTCACCTCAGACAGGGGTTGAGACCCAGTACTTC.

This clone was detected only once. The chain recombines TRBV5-1 with TRBJ2-7; tentatively, D is TRBD1 or TRBD2 (5 bases each). The length of the CDR3 is 14 residues. Trimming shortened V by 3 bases and J by 6 bases, and 16 bases separated the two germline ends. Looked up from germline, CDR1 is SGHRS and CDR2 is YFSETQ. CDR3 sequence: CASSSRAGAGEQYF. Written as DNA, the CDR3 is TGCGCCAGCAGCTCCCGGGCCGGGGCCGGCGAGCAGTACTTC. The full variable domain, its missing parts supplied by reference TRBV5-1 and TRBJ2-7, is KAGVTQTPRYLIKTRGQQVTLSCSPISGHRSVSWYQQTPGQGLQFLFEYFSETQRNKGNFPGRFSGRQFSNSRSEMNVSTLELGDSALYLCASSSRAGAGEQYFGPGTRLTVT.

This clone has only one observation. The chain joins TRBV28 to TRBJ1-5; D is ambiguous. CDR3 size: 12 residues. Trimming left V 4 bases short and J 10 bases short, with 11 bases between. Germline-derived CDR1 and CDR2 are MDHEN and SYDVKM. CDR3 region: CASSSLGVPQHF. The CDR3 coding sequence is TGTGCCAGCAGTTCCCTGGGAGTCCCCCAGCATTTT.

The chain couples TRBV6-1 to TRBJ1-3, with 7 positions matching TRBD1. CDR3 length equals 17 residues. After removal of 3 bases from V and 0 bases from J, the junction contained 8 bases not matched to a gene. Looked up from germline, CDR1 is MNHNS and CDR2 is SASEGT. The CDR3 region is CASSEGTATRSGNTIYF. The CDR3, as DNA: TGTGCCAGCAGTGAGGGGACAGCGACCCGCTCTGGAAACACCATATATTTT.

This sequence joins TRBV5-6 and TRBJ2-2; D is unclear. This CDR3 has 11 residues. Per germline, CDR1 SGHDT and CDR2 YYEEEE. Trimming shortened V by 2 bases and J by 6 bases, and 2 bases separated the two germline ends. In DNA form, the CDR3 reads TGTGCCAGCAGCTTACCCGGGGAGCTGTTTTTT. Its translation: CASSLPGELFF. The whole variable domain, remainder taken from reference TRBV5-6 and TRBJ2-2, is DAGVTQSPTHLIKTRGQQVTLRCSPKSGHDTVSWYQQALGQGPQFIFQYYEEEERQRGNFPDRFSGHQFPNYSSELNVNALLLGDSALYLCASSLPGELFFGEGSRLTVL.

The chain links TRBV28 to TRBJ2-5, with 10 bases fitting TRBD2. The CDR3 has 16 residues. CDR1 and CDR2 (germline): MDHEN, SYDVKM. Trimming removed 6 bases from V and 0 bases from J; junction bases left unmatched: 7. CDR3 loop: CASSGGLAAYQETQYF. CDR3 nucleotides: TGTGCCAGCAGCGGAGGACTAGCGGCATACCAAGAGACCCAGTACTTC.

The V gene is TRBV11-2, the J gene TRBJ2-3; TRBD2 might be the D (6 bases). Deletions cut 3 bases from V and 4 bases from J, with 14 bases between. Germline CDR1 is SGHAT and CDR2 is FQNNGV. The CDR3 has 15 residues. In nucleotides, the CDR3 is TGTGCCAGCAGCTTTAGTCCCCGCGGGGCAGATACGCAGTATTTT. This gives the protein CASSFSPRGADTQYF. The full variable domain, with the rest looked up from reference TRBV11-2 and TRBJ2-3, is EAGVAQSPRYKIIEKRQSVAFWCNPISGHATLYWYQQILGQGPKLLIQFQNNGVVDDSQLPKDRFSAERLKGVDSTLKIQPAKLEDSAVYLCASSFSPRGADTQYFGPGTRLTVL.

The V call is TRBV5-1, the J call TRBJ2-1; 8 bases are shared with TRBD1. CDR1 is SGHRS, CDR2 YFSETQ, per germline. This CDR3 spans 15 amino acids. With 6 bases clipped from V and 7 bases from J, the junction kept 12 bases outside the gene matches. CDR3: CASNPGGPISNEQFF. For the CDR3, the DNA is TGCGCCAGCAATCCAGGGGGCCCAATCTCGAATGAGCAGTTCTTC.

The J gene is TRBJ2-3, the V gene TRBV4-1; D is unresolved. Per the germline V gene, CDR1 is MGHRA and CDR2 is YSYEKL. The CDR3 has 13 residues. V was clipped by 1 base and J by 4 bases, with 6 bases between them. CDR3 loop: CASSQGLADTQYF. The DNA for the CDR3 is TGCGCCAGCAGCCAAGGCCTAGCAGATACGCAGTATTTT.

This clone was detected once. Other DNA sequences in the sample encode the same CDR3. V usage is TRBV2 and J usage is TRBJ1-2; the D gene is possibly TRBD1 (5 bases). This CDR3 region has 13 residues. V lost 3 bases, J lost 2 bases, and 7 bases lay in between. From germline, CDR1 is SNHLY and CDR2 FYNNEI. The chain's CDR3 is CASSEQGNYGYTF. The CDR3 DNA is TGTGCCAGCAGTGAGCAGGGAAACTATGGCTACACCTTC.

V is TRBV30 and J is TRBJ1-4; the match to TRBD1 covers 9 bases. This CDR3 has 12 residues. The germline CDR1 and CDR2 sequences are GTSNPN and SVGIG (reference sequence). J lost 7 bases, V lost 5 bases, and 2 bases had no gene match. Written as DNA, the CDR3 is TGTGCCTGGGGGGGACAGGGTGAAAAACTGTTTTTT. Its protein is CAWGGQGEKLFF.

The chain uses TRBV6-6 and TRBJ1-1; no clear D gene. The germline V gene has CDR1 MNHNY and CDR2 SVGAGI (reference sequence). The V and J ends lost 4 bases and 0 bases respectively, with 3 bases between them. The CDR3 is 12 amino acids. This chain's CDR3 is CASSSVNTEAFF. Written as DNA, the CDR3 is TGTGCCAGCAGTTCAGTGAACACTGAAGCTTTCTTT.

J is TRBJ1-1 and V is TRBV2; D gene uncertain. Looked up from germline, CDR1 is SNHLY and CDR2 is FYNNEI. Trimming took off 6 bases at V and 1 base at J, with 15 bases between the two ends. This CDR3 spans 15 amino acids. CDR3 region: CASSPQALQNTEAFF. CDR3 nucleotides: TGTGCCAGCAGCCCCCAGGCGCTTCAGAACACTGAAGCTTTCTTT.

This clone was observed a single time. The rearrangement joins TRBV10-2 to TRBJ2-1, with D perhaps TRBD1 or TRBD2 (6 bases each). CDR3 length: 15 residues. The V gene's germline CDR1 is WSHSY and CDR2 SAAADI. V shed 5 bases and J shed 4 bases, with 15 bases lying between them. CDR3 protein: CASSSSQGRYNEQFF. The CDR3 bases are TGCGCCAGCAGTTCTTCTCAGGGGAGGTACAATGAGCAGTTCTTC.

V and J are TRBV2 and TRBJ2-1; TRBD2 matches at 8 bases. Germline values: CDR1 SNHLY, CDR2 FYNNEI. The CDR3 totals 15 residues. Trimming cost V 6 bases and J 6 bases; bases outside gene matches: 10. CDR3 loop: CASRPGLAGGNEQFF. Here the CDR3 DNA reads TGTGCCAGCAGGCCCGGACTAGCCGGGGGCAATGAGCAGTTCTTC.

This chain joins TRBV6-4 and TRBJ2-7; TRBD2 aligns across 8 bases. After removal of 6 bases from V and 1 base from J, the junction contained 8 bases not matched to a gene. This CDR3 is 15 amino acids long. From germline, CDR1 is MRHNA and CDR2 SNTAGT. The CDR3 loop reads CASRPGGVISYEQYF. DNA for the CDR3: TGTGCCAGCAGACCCGGGGGGGTGATATCCTACGAGCAGTACTTC.

The gene calls are TRBV5-6 and TRBJ2-2, with TRBD1 matching 8 bases. Trimming at V came to 4 bases and at J to 5 bases, leaving 10 bases not matched to a gene. CDR3 size: 16 residues. Germline V gene lookup returns CDR1 SGHDT and CDR2 YYEEEE. The CDR3: CASSIRQGKKTGELFF. In DNA, the CDR3 is TGTGCCAGCAGCATCCGACAGGGGAAAAAGACCGGGGAGCTGTTTTTT.

This chain links TRBV28 with TRBJ2-7; D ambiguous. With 2 bases removed from V and 0 bases from J, the gap between germline ends came to 8 bases. CDR3 length equals 14 residues. Germline V gene lookup returns CDR1 MDHEN and CDR2 SYDVKM. This chain's CDR3 is CASSLSLDSYEQYF. CDR3 DNA sequence: TGTGCCAGCAGTTTAAGCCTCGACTCCTACGAGCAGTACTTC.